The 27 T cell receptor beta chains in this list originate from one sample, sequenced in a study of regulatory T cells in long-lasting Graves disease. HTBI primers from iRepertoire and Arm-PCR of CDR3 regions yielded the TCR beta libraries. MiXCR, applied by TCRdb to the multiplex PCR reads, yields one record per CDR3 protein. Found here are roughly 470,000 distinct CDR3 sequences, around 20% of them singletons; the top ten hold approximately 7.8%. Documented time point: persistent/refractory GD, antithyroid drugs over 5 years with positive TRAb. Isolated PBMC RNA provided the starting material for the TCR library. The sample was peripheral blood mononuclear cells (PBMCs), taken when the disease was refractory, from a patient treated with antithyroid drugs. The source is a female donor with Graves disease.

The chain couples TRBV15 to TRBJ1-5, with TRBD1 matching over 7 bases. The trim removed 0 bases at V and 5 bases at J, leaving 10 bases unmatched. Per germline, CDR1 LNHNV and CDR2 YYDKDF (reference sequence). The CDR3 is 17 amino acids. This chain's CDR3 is CATSRDAFGTEYQPQHF. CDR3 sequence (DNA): TGTGCCACCAGCAGAGATGCCTTTGGGACAGAATATCAGCCCCAGCATTTT.

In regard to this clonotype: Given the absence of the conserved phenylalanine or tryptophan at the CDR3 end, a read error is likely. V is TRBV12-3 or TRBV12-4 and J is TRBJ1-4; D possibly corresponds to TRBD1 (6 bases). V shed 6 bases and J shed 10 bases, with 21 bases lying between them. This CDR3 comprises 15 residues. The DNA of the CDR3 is TGTGCCAGCAGACCAGCGGGGGCCGACCCCGTAAAACTGTTTTCT. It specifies CASRPAGADPVKLFS.

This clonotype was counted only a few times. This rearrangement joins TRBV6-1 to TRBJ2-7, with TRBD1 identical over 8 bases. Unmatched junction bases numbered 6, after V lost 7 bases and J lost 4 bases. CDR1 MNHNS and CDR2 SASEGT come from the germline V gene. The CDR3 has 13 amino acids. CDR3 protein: CASTPGGRYEQYF. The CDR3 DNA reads TGTGCCAGCACTCCAGGGGGCCGGTACGAGCAGTACTTC.

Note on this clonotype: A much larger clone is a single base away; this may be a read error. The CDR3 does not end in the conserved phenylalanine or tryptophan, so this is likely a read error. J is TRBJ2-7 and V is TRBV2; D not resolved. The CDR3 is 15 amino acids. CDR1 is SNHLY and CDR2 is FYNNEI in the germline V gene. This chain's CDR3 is CATSDEPGLSDEQYL. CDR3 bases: TGTGCCACCAGTGATGAGCCCGGCCTCAGCGACGAGCAGTACTTG.

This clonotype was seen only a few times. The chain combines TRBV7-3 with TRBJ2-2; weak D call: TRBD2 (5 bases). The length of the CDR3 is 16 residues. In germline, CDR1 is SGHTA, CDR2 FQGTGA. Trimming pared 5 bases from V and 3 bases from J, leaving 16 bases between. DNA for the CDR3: TGTGCCAGCAGCCCGGGATGGGCGTTCGACACCGGGGAGCTGTTTTTT. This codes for CASSPGWAFDTGELFF.

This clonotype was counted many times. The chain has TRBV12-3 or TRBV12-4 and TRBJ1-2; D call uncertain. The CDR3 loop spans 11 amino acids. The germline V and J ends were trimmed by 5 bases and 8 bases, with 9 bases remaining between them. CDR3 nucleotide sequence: TGTGCCAGCAGTGCCCATGAGGGCTACACCTTC. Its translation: CASSAHEGYTF.

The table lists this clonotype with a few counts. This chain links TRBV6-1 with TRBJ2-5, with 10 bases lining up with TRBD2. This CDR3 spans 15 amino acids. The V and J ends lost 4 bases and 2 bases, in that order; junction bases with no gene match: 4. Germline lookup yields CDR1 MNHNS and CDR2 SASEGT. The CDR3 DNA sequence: TGTGCCAGCAGTGCTAGCGGGGGACTTCAAGAGACCCAGTACTTC. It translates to CASSASGGLQETQYF.

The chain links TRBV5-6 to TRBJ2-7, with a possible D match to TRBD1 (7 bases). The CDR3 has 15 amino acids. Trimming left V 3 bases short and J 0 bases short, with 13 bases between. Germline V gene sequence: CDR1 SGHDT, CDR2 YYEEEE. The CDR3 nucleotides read TGTGCCAGCAGCTCGACAGGGAGGTCCTCCTACGAGCAGTACTTC. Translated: CASSSTGRSSYEQYF.

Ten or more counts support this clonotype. The CDR3 reads CASSRLAGADTGELFF. As DNA, the CDR3 is TGCGCCAGCAGCCGACTAGCGGGAGCGGACACCGGGGAGCTGTTTTTT. This chain connects TRBV5-1 to TRBJ2-2; 12 positions agree with TRBD2. J lost 3 bases, V lost 4 bases, and 4 bases had no gene match. The CDR3 extends over 16 amino acids. The germline V gene has CDR1 SGHRS and CDR2 YFSETQ. Based on the CDR3 plus reference TRBV5-1 and TRBJ2-2, the full variable domain is KAGVTQTPRYLIKTRGQQVTLSCSPISGHRSVSWYQQTPGQGLQFLFEYFSETQRNKGNFPGRFSGRQFSNSRSEMNVSTLELGDSALYLCASSRLAGADTGELFFGEGSRLTVL.

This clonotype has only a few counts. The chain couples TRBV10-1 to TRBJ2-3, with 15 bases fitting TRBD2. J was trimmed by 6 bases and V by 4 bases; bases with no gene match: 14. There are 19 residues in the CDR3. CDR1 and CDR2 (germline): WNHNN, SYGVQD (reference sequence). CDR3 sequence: CASSGGLAGGPLGVDTQYF. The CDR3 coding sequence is TGCGCCAGCAGTGGAGGACTAGCGGGAGGGCCGTTGGGAGTTGATACGCAGTATTTT.

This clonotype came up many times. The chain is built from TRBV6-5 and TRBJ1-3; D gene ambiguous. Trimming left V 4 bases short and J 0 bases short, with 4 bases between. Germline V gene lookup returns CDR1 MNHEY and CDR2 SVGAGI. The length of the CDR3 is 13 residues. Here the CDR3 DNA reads TGTGCCAGCAGTTTCACCTCTGGAAACACCATATATTTT. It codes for CASSFTSGNTIYF.

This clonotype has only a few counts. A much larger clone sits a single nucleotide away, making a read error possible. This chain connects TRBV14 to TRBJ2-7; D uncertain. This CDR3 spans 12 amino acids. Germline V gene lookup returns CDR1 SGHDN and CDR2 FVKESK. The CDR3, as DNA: TGTACCAGCAGCAGGAAGGAATACGAGCAGTACTTC. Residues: CTSSRKEYEQYF. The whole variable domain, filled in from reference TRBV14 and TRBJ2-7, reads EAGVTQFPSHSVIEKGQTVTLRCDPISGHDNLYWYRRVMGKEIKFLLHFVKESKQDESGMPNNRFLAERTGGTYSTLKVQPAELEDSGVYFCTSSRKEYEQYFGPGTRLTVT.

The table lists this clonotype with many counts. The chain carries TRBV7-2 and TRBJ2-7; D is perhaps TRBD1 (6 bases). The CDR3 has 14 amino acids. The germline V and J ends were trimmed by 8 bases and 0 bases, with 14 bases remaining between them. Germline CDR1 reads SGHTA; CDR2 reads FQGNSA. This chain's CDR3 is CASGRQVSSYEQYF. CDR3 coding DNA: TGTGCCAGCGGACGACAGGTGAGCTCCTACGAGCAGTACTTC.

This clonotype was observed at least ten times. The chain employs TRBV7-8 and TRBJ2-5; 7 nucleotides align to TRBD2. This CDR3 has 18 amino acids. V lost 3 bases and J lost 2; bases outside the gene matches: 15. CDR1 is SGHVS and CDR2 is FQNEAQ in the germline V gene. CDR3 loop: CASSLGGGTSGVQETQYF. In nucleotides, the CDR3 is TGTGCCAGCAGCTTGGGGGGGGGTACAAGCGGGGTTCAAGAGACCCAGTACTTC.

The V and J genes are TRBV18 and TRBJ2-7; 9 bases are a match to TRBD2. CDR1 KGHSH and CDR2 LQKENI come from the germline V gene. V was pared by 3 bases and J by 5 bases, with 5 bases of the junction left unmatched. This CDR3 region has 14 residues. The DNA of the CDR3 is TGTGCCAGCTCACCGGGGACTAGCTGGGACGAGCAGTACTTC. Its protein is CASSPGTSWDEQYF. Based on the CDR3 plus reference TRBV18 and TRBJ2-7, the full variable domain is NAGVMQNPRHLVRRRGQEARLRCSPMKGHSHVYWYRQLPEEGLKFMVYLQKENIIDESGMPKERFSAEFPKEGPSILRIQQVVRGDSAAYFCASSPGTSWDEQYFGPGTRLTVT.

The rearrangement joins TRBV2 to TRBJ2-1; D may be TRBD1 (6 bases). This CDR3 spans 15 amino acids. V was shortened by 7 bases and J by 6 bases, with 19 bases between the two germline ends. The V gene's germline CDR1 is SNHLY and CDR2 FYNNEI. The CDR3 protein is CASTSGAFEGNEQFF. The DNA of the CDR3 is TGTGCCAGCACTTCAGGGGCCTTCGAGGGCAATGAGCAGTTCTTC.

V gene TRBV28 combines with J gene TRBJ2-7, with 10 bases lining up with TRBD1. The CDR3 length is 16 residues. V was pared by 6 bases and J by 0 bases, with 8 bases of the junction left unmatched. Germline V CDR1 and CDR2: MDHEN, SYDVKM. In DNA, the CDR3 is TGTGCCAGCAGGCCCTTAAGACAGGGGGCCTCCTACGAGCAGTACTTC. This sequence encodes CASRPLRQGASYEQYF.

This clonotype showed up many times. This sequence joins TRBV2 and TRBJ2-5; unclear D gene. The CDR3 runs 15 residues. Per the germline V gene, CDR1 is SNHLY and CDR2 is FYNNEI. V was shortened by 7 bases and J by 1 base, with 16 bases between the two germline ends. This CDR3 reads CASTRDTSFQETQYF. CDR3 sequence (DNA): TGTGCCAGCACACGAGACACATCATTCCAAGAGACCCAGTACTTC.

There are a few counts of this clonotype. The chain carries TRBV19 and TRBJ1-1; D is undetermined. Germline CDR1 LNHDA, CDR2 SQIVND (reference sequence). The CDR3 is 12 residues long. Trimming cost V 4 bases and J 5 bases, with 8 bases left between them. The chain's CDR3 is CASSKRGTEAFF. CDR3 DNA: TGTGCCAGTAGTAAGCGAGGGACTGAAGCTTTCTTT.

The CDR3 coding sequence is TGTGCCAGCAGCACCCCCGGGACAGCTTCCTACGAGCAGTACTTC. As protein: CASSTPGTASYEQYF. The rearrangement joins TRBV2 to TRBJ2-7, with 7 nucleotides matching TRBD1. CDR1 is SNHLY, CDR2 FYNNEI, per germline. The V segment lost 6 bases and the J segment 1 base; nucleotides outside the gene matches: 9. The CDR3 is 15 residues long. Variable domain in full (rest from reference TRBV2 and TRBJ2-7): EPEVTQTPSHQVTQMGQEVILRCVPISNHLYFYWYRQILGQKVEFLVSFYNNEISEKSEIFDDQFSVERPDGSNFTLKIRSTKLEDSAMYFCASSTPGTASYEQYFGPGTRLTVT.

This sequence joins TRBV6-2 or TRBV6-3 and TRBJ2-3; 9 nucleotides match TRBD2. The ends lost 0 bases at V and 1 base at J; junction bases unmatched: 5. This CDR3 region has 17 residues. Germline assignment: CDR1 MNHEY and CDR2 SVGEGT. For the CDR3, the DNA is TGTGCCAGCAGTTACTCGATTCTAGCGGGGCGCACAGATACGCAGTATTTT. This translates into CASSYSILAGRTDTQYF.

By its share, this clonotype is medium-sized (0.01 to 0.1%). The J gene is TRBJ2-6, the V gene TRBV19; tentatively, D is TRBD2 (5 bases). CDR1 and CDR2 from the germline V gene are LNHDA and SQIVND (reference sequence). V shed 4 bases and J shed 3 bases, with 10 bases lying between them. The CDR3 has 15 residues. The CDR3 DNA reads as TGTGCCAGTAGTACCCGGGGTGGTGGGGCCAACGTCCTGACTTTC. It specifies CASSTRGGGANVLTF.

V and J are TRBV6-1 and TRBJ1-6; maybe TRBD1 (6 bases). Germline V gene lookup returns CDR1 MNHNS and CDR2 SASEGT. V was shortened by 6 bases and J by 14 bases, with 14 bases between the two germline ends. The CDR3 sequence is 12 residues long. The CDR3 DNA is TGTGCCAGCAGCGACAGGAGGGAGGCCCTCCACTTT. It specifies CASSDRREALHF.

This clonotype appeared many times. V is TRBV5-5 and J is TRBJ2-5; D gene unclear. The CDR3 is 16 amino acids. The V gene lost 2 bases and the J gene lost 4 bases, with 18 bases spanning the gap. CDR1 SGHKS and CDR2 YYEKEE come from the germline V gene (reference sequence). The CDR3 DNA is TGTGCCAGCAGCTTCGGAAGGGTGCAAGGTCGAGAGACCCAGTACTTC. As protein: CASSFGRVQGRETQYF.

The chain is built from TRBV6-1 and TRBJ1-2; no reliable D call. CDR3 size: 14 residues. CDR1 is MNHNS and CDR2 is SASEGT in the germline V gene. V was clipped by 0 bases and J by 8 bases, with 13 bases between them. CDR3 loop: CASSEATGLGGYTF. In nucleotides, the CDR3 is TGTGCCAGCAGTGAAGCGACGGGCTTGGGAGGCTACACCTTC.

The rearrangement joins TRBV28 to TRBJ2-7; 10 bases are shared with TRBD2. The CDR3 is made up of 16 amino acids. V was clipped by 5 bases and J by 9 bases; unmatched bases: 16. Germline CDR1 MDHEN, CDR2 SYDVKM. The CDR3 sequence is CASSSGLAEPARGQYF. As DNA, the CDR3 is TGTGCCAGCAGTAGCGGACTAGCGGAACCTGCGCGTGGGCAGTACTTC. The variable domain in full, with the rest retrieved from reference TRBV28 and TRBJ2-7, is DVKVTQSSRYLVKRTGEKVFLECVQDMDHENMFWYRQDPGLGLRLIYFSYDVKMKEKGDIPEGYSVSREKKERFSLILESASTNQTSMYLCASSSGLAEPARGQYFGPGTRLTVT.

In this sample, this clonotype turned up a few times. This chain's CDR3 is CASSEDGRDAAPLHF. The DNA for the CDR3 is TGTGCCAGCAGTGAGGATGGGAGGGATGCTGCACCCCTCCACTTT. The chain recombines TRBV7-9 with TRBJ1-6, with D hard to call. The germline CDR1 and CDR2 sequences are SEHNR and FQNEAQ (reference sequence). With 6 bases removed from V and 11 bases from J, the gap between germline ends came to 20 bases. The length of the CDR3 is 15 residues.